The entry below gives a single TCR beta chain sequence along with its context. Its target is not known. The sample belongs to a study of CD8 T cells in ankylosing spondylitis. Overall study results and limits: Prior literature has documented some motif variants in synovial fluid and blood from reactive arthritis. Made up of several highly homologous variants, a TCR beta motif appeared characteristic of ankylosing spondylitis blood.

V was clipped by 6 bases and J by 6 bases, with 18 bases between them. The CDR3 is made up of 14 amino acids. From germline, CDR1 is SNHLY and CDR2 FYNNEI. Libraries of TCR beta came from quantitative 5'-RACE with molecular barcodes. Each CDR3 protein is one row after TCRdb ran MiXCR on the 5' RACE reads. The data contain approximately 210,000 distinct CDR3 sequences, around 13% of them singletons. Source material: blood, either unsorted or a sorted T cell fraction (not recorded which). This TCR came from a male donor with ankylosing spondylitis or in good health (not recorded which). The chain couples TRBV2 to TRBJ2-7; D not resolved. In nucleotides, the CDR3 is TGTGCCAGCAGGACTGATGAGGCCTTCCGCGAGCAGTACTTC. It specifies CASRTDEAFREQYF.